The T cell receptor beta chain under discussion was sequenced for a study of CD8 T cells in Susac syndrome. General study results and limits: A relatively small number of individuals underwent TCR sequencing and HLA analysis.

The authors sequenced TCR beta from blood CD8+ and CD4+ T cells. Random hexamers were used to reverse transcribe an amount of roughly 0.45 to 1 ug RNA. Amplification of TCR beta CDR3 was carried out by immunoSEQ multiplex PCR, which covered 54 Vbeta and 13 Jbeta segments. TCRdb passed the immunoSEQ multiplex PCR reads through MiXCR, listing each CDR3 protein once. The sample contains about 200,000 distinct CDR3 sequences, approximately 93% of which appear only once. A note on this clonotype: As yet, its antigen is unknown.

Germline lookup yields CDR1 SNHLY and CDR2 FYNNEI. V gave up 7 bases and J gave up 4 bases; unmatched junction bases: 6. The length of the CDR3 is 16 residues. Material for sequencing was CD4+ T cells from PBMCs. This chain joins TRBV2 and TRBJ2-6, with 11 bases identical to TRBD1. The sequence derives from a human donor in good health. This CDR3 reads CASTVGQGVGANVLTF. The CDR3 DNA follows: TGTGCCAGCACCGTGGGACAGGGGGTAGGGGCCAACGTCCTGACTTTC.